The entry below gives a single T cell receptor beta chain sequence along with its context. The data are from a study of blood T cell repertoires in COVID-19. About the study: Samples representing acute and convalescent COVID-19 were sourced from the United States, Italy and Spain. Sources were T cells, B-cell-depleted T cells, or PBMCs; the material itself was cDNA or gDNA.

The CDR3 length is 12 residues. V lost 10 bases, J lost 0 bases, and 10 bases lay in between. Germline V lookup: CDR1 ENHRY, CDR2 SYGVKD. In the original processing: Estimates of nucleated cell counts were drawn from the amplification of reference gene primers. Some clones are missing from TCRdb's copy, which holds only in-frame ones; the method was immunoSEQ multiplex PCR. That table gives V, J and clone size, and the DNA gave D and trimming. The sample comprises some 74,000 clones, over 75% of which are singletons, and around 29% rests with the top ten. This receptor was taken from a man aged 45-65 years with acute or convalescent COVID-19. Sequencing was done on a sample of peripheral blood. The chain combines TRBV10-3 with TRBJ2-7; D perhaps matches TRBD2 (5 bases). The CDR3 sequence is CATGRSSYEQYF. CDR3 nucleotide sequence: TGTGCCACGGGAAGGAGCTCCTACGAGCAGTACTTC.